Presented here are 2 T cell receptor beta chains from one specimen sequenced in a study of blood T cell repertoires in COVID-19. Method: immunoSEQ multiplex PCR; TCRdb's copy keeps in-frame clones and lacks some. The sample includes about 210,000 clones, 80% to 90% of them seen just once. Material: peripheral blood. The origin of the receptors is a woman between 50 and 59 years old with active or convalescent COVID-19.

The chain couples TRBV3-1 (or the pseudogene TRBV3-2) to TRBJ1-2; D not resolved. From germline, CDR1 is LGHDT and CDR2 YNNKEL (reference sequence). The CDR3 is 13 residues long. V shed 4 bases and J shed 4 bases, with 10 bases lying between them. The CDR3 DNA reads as TGTGCCAGCAGCCCCTTGGCCCTCTATGGCTACACCTTC. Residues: CASSPLALYGYTF.

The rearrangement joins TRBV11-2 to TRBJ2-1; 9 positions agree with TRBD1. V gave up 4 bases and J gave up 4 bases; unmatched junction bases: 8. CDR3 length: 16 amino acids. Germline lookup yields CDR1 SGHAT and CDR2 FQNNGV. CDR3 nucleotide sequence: TGTGCCAGCAGCTACACAGGGGGCGAGCTTTACAATGAGCAGTTCTTC. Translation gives CASSYTGGELYNEQFF.